This T cell receptor (beta chain) came from a study of cytomegalovirus exposure and HLA in healthy donors. For the study at large: Earlier sequencing of approximately 200 million T cells yielded around 100 million unique TCR beta sequences.

This CDR3 is 17 amino acids long. J gave up 3 bases and V 5 bases, and 12 bases lay outside the gene matches. Germline assignment: CDR1 SGHTA and CDR2 FQGTGA. Use of 60 Vbeta and 13 Jbeta primers characterized the PCR. Libraries were prepared by immunoSEQ multiplex PCR; TCRdb keeps only in-frame clonotypes and omits some of them. This sample yields fewer than 150,000 clones, of which around 80% are seen a single time; over 4% belongs to the top ten. This chain links TRBV7-3 with TRBJ2-1, with 8 bases that match TRBD1. This clonotype originated in a man aged 25-45 years in good health. Sequenced input: PBMCs. In nucleotides, the CDR3 is TGTGCCAGCAGCCCGTTGCCTCCGGGACAGGTCTACAATGAGCAGTTCTTC. This encodes CASSPLPPGQVYNEQFF.